The present T cell receptor (beta chain) was sequenced within a study of blood T cell repertoires in COVID-19. Study at large: Sample material is recorded as cDNA or gDNA derived from T cells, B-cell-depleted T cells, or PBMCs.

The assay was immunoSEQ multiplex PCR, and TCRdb's table has in-frame clones only and misses some. The sample yields some 180,000 clones, around 85% seen once. Germline lookup yields CDR1 SNHLY and CDR2 FYNNEI. Between the trimmed V and J ends, which lost 4 bases and 0 bases, there was a span of 7 bases. The CDR3 covers 15 residues. The chain links TRBV2 to TRBJ2-6; tentatively, D is TRBD2 (6 bases). This receptor was identified in a man aged 35 to 55 who had recovered from COVID-19. The specimen was PBMCs or T cells enriched from blood (not recorded which). As DNA, the CDR3 is TGTGCCAGCAGTGTGGGGGGCTCTGGGGCCAACGTCCTGACTTTC. It is translated as CASSVGGSGANVLTF.